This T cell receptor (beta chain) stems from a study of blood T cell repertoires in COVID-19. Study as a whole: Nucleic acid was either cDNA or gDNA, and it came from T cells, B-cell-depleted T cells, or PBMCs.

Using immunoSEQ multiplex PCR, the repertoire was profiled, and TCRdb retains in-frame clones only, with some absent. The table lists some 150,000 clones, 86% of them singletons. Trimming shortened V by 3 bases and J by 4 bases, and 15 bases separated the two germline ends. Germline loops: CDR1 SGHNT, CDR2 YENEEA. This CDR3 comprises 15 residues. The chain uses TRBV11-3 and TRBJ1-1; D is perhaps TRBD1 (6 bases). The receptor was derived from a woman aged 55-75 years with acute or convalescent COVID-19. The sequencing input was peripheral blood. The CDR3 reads CASSFRRGAGTEAFF. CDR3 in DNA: TGTGCCAGCAGCTTTAGGCGGGGGGCGGGCACTGAAGCTTTCTTT.